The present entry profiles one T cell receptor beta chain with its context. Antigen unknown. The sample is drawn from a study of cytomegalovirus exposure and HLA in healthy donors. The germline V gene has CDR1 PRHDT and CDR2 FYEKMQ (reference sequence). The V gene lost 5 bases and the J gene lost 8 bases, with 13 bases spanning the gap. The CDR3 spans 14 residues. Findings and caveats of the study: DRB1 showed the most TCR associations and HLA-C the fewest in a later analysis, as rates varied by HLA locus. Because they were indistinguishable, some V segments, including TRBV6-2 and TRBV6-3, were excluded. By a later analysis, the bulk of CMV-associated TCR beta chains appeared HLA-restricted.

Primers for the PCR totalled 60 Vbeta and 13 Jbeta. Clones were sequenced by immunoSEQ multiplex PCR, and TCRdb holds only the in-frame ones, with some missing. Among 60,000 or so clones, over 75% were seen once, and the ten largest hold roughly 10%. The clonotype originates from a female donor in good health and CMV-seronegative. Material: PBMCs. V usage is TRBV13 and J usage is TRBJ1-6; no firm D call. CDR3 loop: CASSTRTADSPLHF. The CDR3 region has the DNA TGTGCCAGCAGCACTAGGACCGCGGATTCACCCCTCCACTTT.